Below, 26 T cell receptor beta chains from the same sample are listed, as sequenced in a study of CD8 T cells in ankylosing spondylitis. Whole-study findings and limits: One TCR beta motif, made up of eight highly homologous variants, appeared characteristic of ankylosing spondylitis blood.

The antigens these receptors bind are not known. TCRdb re-called the 5' RACE reads through MiXCR, storing one row per CDR3 protein. The table has some 700,000 distinct CDR3 sequences, around 17% seen once. The sequenced material came from blood, either unsorted or a sorted T cell fraction (not recorded which). Receptors were obtained from a male donor with ankylosing spondylitis.

This clonotype was recorded a few times. The CDR3 protein is CSAQGAASGANVLTF. The DNA of the CDR3 is TGCAGCGCCCAGGGGGCCGCCTCTGGGGCCAACGTCCTGACTTTC. V usage is TRBV29-1 and J usage is TRBJ2-6; 8 nucleotides align to TRBD1. Per germline, CDR1 SQVTM and CDR2 ANQGSEA. Trimming removed 7 bases from V and 0 bases from J; junction bases left unmatched: 5. The CDR3 has 15 residues.

The chain employs TRBV20-1 and TRBJ1-1, with 7 bases lining up with TRBD1. CDR3 length: 13 amino acids. Trimming took 6 bases from V and 3 from J; bases not matched to a gene: 7. Germline V gene sequence: CDR1 DFQATT, CDR2 SNEGSKA (reference sequence). CDR3 sequence: CSAQTGPDTEAFF. CDR3 DNA: TGCAGTGCCCAGACAGGGCCGGACACTGAAGCTTTCTTT.

The V and J genes are TRBV4-2 and TRBJ2-1, with D unclear. V gave up 6 bases and J gave up 15 bases, with 6 bases separating them. This CDR3 comprises 8 residues. Per the germline V gene, CDR1 is LGHNA and CDR2 is YNFKEQ. The CDR3 DNA sequence: TGTGCCAGCAGGCCCTGGTTCTTC. Amino acid sequence: CASRPWFF.

This rearrangement joins TRBV5-1 to TRBJ2-4; 7 bases map to TRBD1. The V and J ends lost 0 bases and 9 bases, in that order; junction bases with no gene match: 6. Germline V CDR1 and CDR2: SGHRS, YFSETQ. The CDR3 loop spans 14 amino acids. The CDR3 region is CASSLDNRDSIQYF. The CDR3 DNA reads as TGCGCCAGCAGCTTGGACAACAGGGACAGCATTCAGTACTTC.

The chain uses TRBV20-1 and TRBJ2-1, with 9 bases lining up with TRBD1. The CDR3 loop spans 15 amino acids. Germline trimming cut 5 bases from V and 4 bases from J; bases unmatched to any gene: 9. Germline V gene lookup returns CDR1 DFQATT and CDR2 SNEGSKA (reference sequence). DNA of the CDR3: TGCAGTGCTCCCTTACAGGGGGCTCTTTACAATGAGCAGTTCTTC. Its protein product is CSAPLQGALYNEQFF.

The genes are TRBV11-2 and TRBJ1-1; D is perhaps TRBD1 (5 bases). Germline V CDR1 and CDR2: SGHAT, FQNNGV. This CDR3 is 15 amino acids long. Trimming shortened V by 2 bases and J by 1 base, and 11 bases separated the two germline ends. CDR3 nucleotides: TGTGCCAGCAGCTTAAGCCTCGGGACGAACACTGAAGCTTTCTTT. Its translation: CASSLSLGTNTEAFF.

Only a few counts were recorded for this clonotype. The V call is TRBV4-1, the J call TRBJ2-1; 7 positions match TRBD2. The V and J ends lost 3 bases and 0 bases, in that order; junction bases with no gene match: 11. CDR1 MGHRA and CDR2 YSYEKL come from the germline V gene. The CDR3 spans 18 residues. This CDR3 is CASSHNEGTSASYNEQFF. For the CDR3, the DNA is TGCGCCAGCAGCCACAATGAGGGTACTAGCGCCTCCTACAATGAGCAGTTCTTC.

V is TRBV20-1 and J is TRBJ2-3; 8 nucleotides align to TRBD2. There are 14 residues in the CDR3. The V gene end was trimmed by 3 bases and the J gene end by 2 bases; junction bases not matched to a gene: 4. Germline V lookup: CDR1 DFQATT, CDR2 SNEGSKA (reference sequence). CDR3 DNA: TGCAGTGCTAGTAAGCGGGAGTCCACAGATACGCAGTATTTT. As protein: CSASKRESTDTQYF.

This clonotype has only a few counts. The chain employs TRBV12-3 or TRBV12-4 and TRBJ2-2, with 15 bases aligning to TRBD2. The CDR3 consists of 19 residues. V shed 7 bases, J shed 4 bases, and the junction held 13 bases outside the gene matches. CDR3 sequence: CASTPRTSGGARGTGELFF. DNA for the CDR3: TGTGCCAGCACCCCCCGGACTAGCGGGGGGGCGCGCGGCACCGGGGAGCTGTTTTTT.

The chain combines TRBV12-3 or TRBV12-4 with TRBJ1-2, with 9 bases matching TRBD1. The CDR3 has 14 amino acids. The trim removed 6 bases at V and 5 bases at J, leaving 7 bases unmatched. This CDR3 is CASRRTGGEYGYTF. The CDR3 coding sequence is TGTGCCAGCAGACGTACAGGGGGCGAATATGGCTACACCTTC.

This clonotype was observed a few times. This chain joins TRBV4-1 and TRBJ2-5; 9 bases line up with TRBD2. With V trimmed by 4 bases and J by 1 base, 7 bases remained unmatched. This CDR3 is 16 amino acids long. The germline V gene has CDR1 MGHRA and CDR2 YSYEKL. The CDR3 DNA reads as TGCGCCAGCAGCCCTAAGTCAGCGGGGGGCCAAGAGACCCAGTACTTC. It is translated as CASSPKSAGGQETQYF.

In its sample, this clonotype was seen many times. This rearrangement joins TRBV7-8 to TRBJ2-3, with D perhaps matching TRBD2 (5 bases). V shed 5 bases and J shed 7 bases, with 13 bases lying between them. Germline CDR1 reads SGHVS; CDR2 reads FQNEAQ. This CDR3 is built from 13 residues. As DNA, the CDR3 is TGTGCCAGCAGCCTGGGGAGCGGTTATACGCAGTATTTT. Residues: CASSLGSGYTQYF.

This clonotype was observed a handful of times. The chain combines TRBV12-3 or TRBV12-4 with TRBJ2-2; 7 bases are shared with TRBD1. The V and J ends lost 5 bases and 5 bases, in that order; junction bases with no gene match: 5. The CDR3 runs 14 residues. The CDR3 region has the DNA TGTGCCAGCAGTAACAGGGGACGGACCGGGGAGCTGTTTTTT. This gives the protein CASSNRGRTGELFF.

This clonotype has a count of ten or more. This chain uses TRBV7-9 with TRBJ2-5, with 9 bases aligning to TRBD2. The CDR3 contains 15 residues. The V gene end was trimmed by 4 bases and the J gene end by 5 bases; junction bases not matched to a gene: 8. CDR1 is SEHNR and CDR2 is FQNEAQ in the germline V gene (reference sequence). The CDR3 DNA reads as TGTGCCAGCAGCTCCAGCGGGGGGCCGAGTGAGACCCAGTACTTC. Amino acids: CASSSSGGPSETQYF.

This clonotype was counted at least ten times. Its ends do not fully match the called genes, so a read error is possible. The chain combines TRBV12-3 or TRBV12-4 with TRBJ2-7; D not resolved. This CDR3 spans 12 amino acids. CDR3 sequence: CASSLVLYEQYF. The CDR3 bases are TGTGCCAGCAGCTTAGTTCTGTACGAGCAGTACTTC.

At least ten counts were recorded for this clonotype. The V gene is TRBV12-3 or TRBV12-4, the J gene TRBJ2-3; no firm D call. V was trimmed by 3 bases and J by 0 bases, leaving 19 bases between them. The CDR3 length is 18 residues. The CDR3 loop reads CASSFEGFAVGSTDTQYF. Here the CDR3 DNA reads TGTGCCAGCAGTTTCGAAGGGTTTGCGGTGGGTAGCACAGATACGCAGTATTTT.

CDR3 DNA sequence: TGTGCCAGCAGCAATCCCAGCGGGAGGGGTGATACGCAGTATTTT. Amino acid sequence: CASSNPSGRGDTQYF. V gene TRBV21-1 combines with J gene TRBJ2-3; TRBD2, the table's D call, was not compared with the DNA. TRBV21-1 is noted as a pseudogene. This CDR3 contains 15 residues.

This clonotype was counted between two and nine times. V and J are TRBV12-3 or TRBV12-4 and TRBJ2-7, with 9 bases matching TRBD2. This CDR3 is built from 14 residues. V shed 5 bases and J 4 bases; nucleotides not matched to a gene: 6. For the CDR3, the DNA is TGTGCCAGCAGTCCGGGACTAGCACGGTACGAGCAGTACTTC. This gives the protein CASSPGLARYEQYF.

This clonotype was picked up a small number of times. The chain combines TRBV15 with TRBJ2-1, with D possibly matching TRBD2 (5 bases). Germline assignment: CDR1 LNHNV and CDR2 YYDKDF (reference sequence). Trimming cost V 5 bases and J 12 bases, with 23 bases left between them. CDR3 size: 15 residues. The DNA of the CDR3 is TGTGCCACCAGCCTCATGGCGAGGGAAGGAAAAGGGCAGTTCTTC. Translating it yields CATSLMAREGKGQFF.

The table lists this clonotype with a few counts. The V gene is TRBV4-3, the J gene TRBJ2-1; D is unresolved. Germline V gene data show CDR1 as LGHNA and CDR2 as YSLEER. The CDR3 spans 15 residues. Trimming pared 0 bases from V and 3 bases from J, leaving 9 bases between. CDR3 bases: TGCGCCAGCAGCCAAGAGCGAAGCGACTACAATGAGCAGTTCTTC. As protein: CASSQERSDYNEQFF.

The CDR3 spells CARGLAGPSGANVLTF. The CDR3 region has the DNA TGTGCCAGGGGCCTAGCGGGACCCTCTGGGGCCAACGTCCTGACTTTC. This chain links TRBV7-2 with TRBJ2-6; 9 bases are a match to TRBD2. V shed 9 bases, J shed 0 bases, and the junction held 6 bases outside the gene matches. Germline V lookup: CDR1 SGHTA, CDR2 FQGNSA. The CDR3 has 16 residues.

This clonotype was counted a few times. This sequence joins TRBV5-1 and TRBJ2-1; TRBD1 aligns across 9 bases. The junction had 10 bases not matched to a gene; V was cut back by 6 bases and J by 9 bases. CDR3 length equals 14 residues. Looked up from germline, CDR1 is SGHRS and CDR2 is YFSETQ. CDR3 protein: CASIPGTGLGEQFF. As DNA, the CDR3 is TGCGCCAGCATTCCCGGGACAGGGCTCGGTGAGCAGTTCTTC.

This chain connects TRBV19 to TRBJ1-5; D not resolved. The germline CDR1 and CDR2 sequences are LNHDA and SQIVND (reference sequence). The CDR3 is 14 amino acids. Between the trimmed V and J ends, which lost 8 bases and 7 bases, there was a span of 18 bases. The CDR3 region is CASQAWVGKQPQHF. The CDR3 DNA is TGTGCCAGTCAGGCCTGGGTGGGGAAACAGCCCCAGCATTTT. The complete variable domain, with remaining parts taken from reference TRBV19 and TRBJ1-5, reads DGGITQSPKYLFRKEGQNVTLSCEQNLNHDAMYWYRQDPGQGLRLIYYSQIVNDFQKGDIAEGYSVSREKKESFPLTVTSAQKNPTAFYLCASQAWVGKQPQHFGDGTRLSIL.

The chain is built from TRBV19 and TRBJ2-5; D may be TRBD2 (6 bases). Trimming stripped 6 bases from V and 5 bases from J, with 19 bases between. The germline V gene encodes CDR1 LNHDA and CDR2 SQIVND (reference sequence). CDR3 length: 15 amino acids. Written as DNA, the CDR3 is TGTGCCAGTAGCACCGGGACGACTGGGAGGGAGACCCAGTACTTC. Encoded protein: CASSTGTTGRETQYF.

This clonotype occurred a few times. The rearrangement joins TRBV10-3 to TRBJ2-3; TRBD1 matches 9 bases. Germline CDR1 ENHRY, CDR2 SYGVKD. The V and J ends lost 10 bases and 6 bases, in that order; junction bases with no gene match: 14. The CDR3 length is 15 residues. CDR3 DNA sequence: TGTGCCACATCAACGGACAGGGGAGCCGGGGATACGCAGTATTTT. Its translation: CATSTDRGAGDTQYF.

This chain uses TRBV5-1 with TRBJ2-7; 7 nucleotides line up with TRBD1. Per the germline V gene, CDR1 is SGHRS and CDR2 is YFSETQ. This CDR3 comprises 13 residues. V shed 2 bases and J 7 bases; nucleotides not matched to a gene: 6. CDR3 DNA sequence: TGCGCCAGCAGCTTATACCCAGGGGGAGAGCAGTACTTC. This translates into CASSLYPGGEQYF.